The T cell receptor beta chain under discussion was sequenced for a study of T cells in Graves' hyperthyroidism and ophthalmopathy. Trimming removed 5 bases at V and 7 bases at J, with 9 bases between. CDR1 and CDR2 (germline): DFQATT, SNEGSKA (reference sequence). The CDR3 is 11 residues long. This clonotype appeared a few times. RNA transcripts provided the source from which TCR beta CDR3 regions were amplified. With the HTBI primer set, the TCR CDR3 went through a first round of RT-PCR. TCRdb ran MiXCR on the multiplex PCR reads and lists one entry per CDR3 protein. Of 500,000 to 650,000 distinct CDR3 sequences listed, about 20% are singletons. The cohort's ophthalmopathy patients, a group with duration under 3 months, had a Clinical Activity Score of at least 3 and a NOSPECS grade of at least 4.

Sequencing was performed on blood. The chain is built from TRBV20-1 and TRBJ2-1, with D perhaps TRBD2 (6 bases). This sequence originates from a middle-aged man with Graves' ophthalmopathy. CDR3 DNA: TGCAGTGCTCTAAGCGGGAATGAGCAGTTCTTC. Translating it yields CSALSGNEQFF.